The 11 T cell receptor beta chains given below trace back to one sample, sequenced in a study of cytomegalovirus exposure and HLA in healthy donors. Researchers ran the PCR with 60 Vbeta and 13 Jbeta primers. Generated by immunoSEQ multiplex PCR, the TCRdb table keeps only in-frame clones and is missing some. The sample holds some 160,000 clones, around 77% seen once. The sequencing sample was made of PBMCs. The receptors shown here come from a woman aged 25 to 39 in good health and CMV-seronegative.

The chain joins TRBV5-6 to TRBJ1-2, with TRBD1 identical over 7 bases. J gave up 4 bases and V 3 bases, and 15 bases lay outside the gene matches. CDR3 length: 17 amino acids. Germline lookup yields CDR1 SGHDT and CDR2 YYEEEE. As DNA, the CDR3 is TGTGCCAGCAGCTCGACGGAAGAAACAGGGGTTATCTATGGCTACACCTTC. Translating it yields CASSSTEETGVIYGYTF. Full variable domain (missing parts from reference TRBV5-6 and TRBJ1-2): DAGVTQSPTHLIKTRGQQVTLRCSPKSGHDTVSWYQQALGQGPQFIFQYYEEEERQRGNFPDRFSGHQFPNYSSELNVNALLLGDSALYLCASSSTEETGVIYGYTFGSGTRLTVV.

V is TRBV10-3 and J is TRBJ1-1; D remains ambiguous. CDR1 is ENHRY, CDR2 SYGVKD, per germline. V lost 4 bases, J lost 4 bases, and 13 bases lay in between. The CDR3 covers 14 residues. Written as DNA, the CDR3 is TGTGCCATCAGTGTCGAGGGATCGTCCACTGAAGCTTTCTTT. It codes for CAISVEGSSTEAFF.

CDR3 in DNA: TGTGCCAGCAGGGAGGCTAGCGGCCCCACAGATACGCAGTATTTT. This translates into CASREASGPTDTQYF. This sequence joins TRBV5-4 and TRBJ2-3, with 7 bases lining up with TRBD2. CDR3 size: 15 residues. The germline gives CDR1 SGHNT, CDR2 YYREEE (reference sequence). The V and J ends lost 5 bases and 2 bases, in that order; junction bases with no gene match: 8. The complete variable domain, with remaining parts taken from reference TRBV5-4 and TRBJ2-3, reads ETGVTQSPTHLIKTRGQQVTLRCSSQSGHNTVSWYQQALGQGPQFIFQYYREEENGRGNFPPRFSGLQFPNYSSELNVNALELDDSALYLCASREASGPTDTQYFGPGTRLTVL.

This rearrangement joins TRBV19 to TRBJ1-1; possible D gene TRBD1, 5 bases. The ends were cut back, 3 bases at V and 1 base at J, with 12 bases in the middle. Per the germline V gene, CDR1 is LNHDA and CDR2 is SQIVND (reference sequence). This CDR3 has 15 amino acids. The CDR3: CASSILGLGNTEAFF. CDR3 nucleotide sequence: TGTGCCAGTAGTATCCTGGGACTGGGGAACACTGAAGCTTTCTTT.

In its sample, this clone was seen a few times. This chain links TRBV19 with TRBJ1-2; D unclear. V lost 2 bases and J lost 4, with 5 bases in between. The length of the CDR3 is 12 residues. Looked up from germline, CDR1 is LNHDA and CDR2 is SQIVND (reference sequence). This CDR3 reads CASSISGYGYTF. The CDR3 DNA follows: TGTGCCAGTAGTATAAGCGGCTATGGCTACACCTTC.

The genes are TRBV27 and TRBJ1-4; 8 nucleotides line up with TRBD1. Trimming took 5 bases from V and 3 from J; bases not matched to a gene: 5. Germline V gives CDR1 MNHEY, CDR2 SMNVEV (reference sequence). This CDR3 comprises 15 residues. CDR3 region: CASSPQGQANEKLFF. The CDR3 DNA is TGTGCCAGCAGTCCCCAGGGACAGGCTAATGAAAAACTGTTTTTT.

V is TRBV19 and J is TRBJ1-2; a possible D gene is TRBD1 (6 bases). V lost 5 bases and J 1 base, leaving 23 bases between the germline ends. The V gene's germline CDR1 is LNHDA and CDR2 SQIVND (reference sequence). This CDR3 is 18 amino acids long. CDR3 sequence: CASSFLQPGHSYNYGYTF. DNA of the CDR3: TGTGCCAGTAGTTTCCTACAACCGGGACACAGTTATAACTATGGCTACACCTTC.

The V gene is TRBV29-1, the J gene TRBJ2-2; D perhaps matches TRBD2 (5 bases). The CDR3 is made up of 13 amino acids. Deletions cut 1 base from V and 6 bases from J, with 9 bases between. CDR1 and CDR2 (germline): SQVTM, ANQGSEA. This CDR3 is CSVEGLAPGELFF. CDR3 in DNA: TGCAGCGTTGAAGGGCTAGCCCCCGGGGAGCTGTTTTTT.

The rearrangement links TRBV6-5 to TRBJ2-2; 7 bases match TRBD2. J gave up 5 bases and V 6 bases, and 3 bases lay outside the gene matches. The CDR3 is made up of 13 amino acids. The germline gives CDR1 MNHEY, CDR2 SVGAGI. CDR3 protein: CASRGAGTGELFF. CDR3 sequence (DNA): TGTGCCAGCAGGGGAGCGGGGACCGGGGAGCTGTTTTTT.

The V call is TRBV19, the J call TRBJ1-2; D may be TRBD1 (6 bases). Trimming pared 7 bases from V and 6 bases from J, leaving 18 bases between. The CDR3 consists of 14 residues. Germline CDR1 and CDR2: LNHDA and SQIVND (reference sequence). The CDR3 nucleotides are TGTGCCAGTACCGATCCGGGACACACGGATGGCTACACCTTC. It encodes CASTDPGHTDGYTF.

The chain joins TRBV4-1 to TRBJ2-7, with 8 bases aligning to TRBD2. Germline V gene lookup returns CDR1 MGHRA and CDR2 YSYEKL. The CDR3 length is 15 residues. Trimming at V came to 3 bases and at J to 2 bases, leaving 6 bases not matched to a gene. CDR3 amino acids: CASSQGSGAAYEQYF. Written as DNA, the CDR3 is TGCGCCAGCAGCCAGGGTAGCGGGGCCGCCTACGAGCAGTACTTC.